This TCR beta chain derives from a study of cytomegalovirus exposure and HLA in healthy donors. Both 60 Vbeta primers and 13 Jbeta primers went into the PCR. Sequencing used immunoSEQ multiplex PCR; TCRdb keeps in-frame clones, though not all of them. The sample has some 200,000 clones, roughly 70% seen once. CDR3 length: 13 amino acids. The V end was cut by 4 bases, the J end by 7 bases, with 11 bases between. Looked up from germline, CDR1 is SNHLY and CDR2 is FYNNEI. This clonotype originated in a woman under 40 in good health and CMV-seronegative. V usage is TRBV2 and J usage is TRBJ2-1; no definite D call. What was sequenced was PBMCs. CDR3 in DNA: TGTGCCAGCAGTGCGCCCCGGCGGAATGAGCAGTTCTTC. Protein: CASSAPRRNEQFF.